Each of the 23 T cell receptor beta chains below was sequenced from the same sample in a study of CD8+ T cells in alopecia areata. Treatment described: oral pan-JAK inhibitor, 5-10 mg twice daily. cDNA prepared by RNA extraction and subsequent reverse transcription served as the template for sequencing. Some clones are missing from TCRdb's copy, which holds only in-frame ones; the method was immunoSEQ multiplex PCR. The table has about 120,000 clones, about 50% seen once. The sample consisted of CD4+ T cells sorted from blood, taken at week 4, from a patient treated with tofacitinib. These receptors originate from a human donor with alopecia areata.

Only a few counts were recorded for this clone. The chain employs TRBV7-9 and TRBJ2-7, with D possibly matching TRBD2 (5 bases). V lost 3 bases and J lost 6, with 9 bases in between. The CDR3 runs 12 residues. CDR1 and CDR2 from the germline V gene are SEHNR and FQNEAQ (reference sequence). CDR3 loop: CASSLKGSEQYF. CDR3 nucleotides: TGTGCCAGCAGCTTGAAAGGGAGCGAGCAGTACTTC.

This clone was seen a handful of times. The DNA of the CDR3 is TGTGCCAGCAGTTATTCCCCTGGACAGGGGAGGGGAGGCTACACCTTC. Translation: CASSYSPGQGRGGYTF. The chain uses TRBV27 and TRBJ1-2; 9 nucleotides line up with TRBD1. Germline CDR1 is MNHEY and CDR2 is SMNVEV (reference sequence). CDR3 length: 16 amino acids. V lost 4 bases to trimming and J lost 8 bases; unmatched junction nucleotides: 14.

CDR3 sequence (DNA): TGTGCCTGGAGTGTAAAGGGGGCAGAGACCCAGTACTTC. Its protein product is CAWSVKGAETQYF. This sequence joins TRBV30 and TRBJ2-5, with 7 nucleotides matching TRBD1. Germline CDR1 GTSNPN, CDR2 SVGIG (reference sequence). CDR3 size: 13 residues. The trim removed 0 bases at V and 4 bases at J, leaving 2 bases unmatched.

The chain uses TRBV7-9 and TRBJ1-2, with D tentatively TRBD1 (6 bases). The germline V gene encodes CDR1 SEHNR and CDR2 FQNEAQ (reference sequence). This CDR3 comprises 17 residues. Trimming removed 3 bases from V and 4 bases from J, with 21 bases in between. The CDR3 here is CASSLMGAASGVYGYTF. CDR3 coding DNA: TGTGCCAGCAGCTTGATGGGGGCCGCTAGCGGAGTCTATGGCTACACCTTC.

This clone was found many times. The chain has TRBV7-9 and TRBJ2-5; D remains unclear. Looked up from germline, CDR1 is SEHNR and CDR2 is FQNEAQ (reference sequence). V was pared by 1 base and J by 5 bases, with 14 bases between. The CDR3 is made up of 15 amino acids. CDR3 DNA: TGTGCCAGCAGCTTAGGTCTACCCCCTGCCGAGACCCAGTACTTC. Translation: CASSLGLPPAETQYF.

The V gene is TRBV29-1, the J gene TRBJ2-3; TRBD2 matches 7 bases. The CDR3 loop spans 15 amino acids. V lost 7 bases to trimming and J lost 3 bases; unmatched junction nucleotides: 13. CDR1 is SQVTM and CDR2 is ANQGSEA in the germline V gene. This CDR3 is CSAEWVQGGTDTQYF. The DNA of the CDR3 is TGCAGCGCGGAGTGGGTCCAGGGAGGGACAGATACGCAGTATTTT.

The chain carries TRBV19 and TRBJ1-5; 7 positions agree with TRBD1. The germline V gene encodes CDR1 LNHDA and CDR2 SQIVND (reference sequence). J lost 5 bases, V lost 3 bases, and 7 bases had no gene match. The CDR3 loop spans 15 amino acids. Here the CDR3 DNA reads TGTGCCAGTAGTATTCAGACAGGGTGGGATCAGCCCCAGCATTTT. As protein: CASSIQTGWDQPQHF.

DNA of the CDR3: TGTGCCAGCAGCTTGGTGGACAGGGCACTGAAACCCACAGATACGCAGTATTTT. Translation gives CASSLVDRALKPTDTQYF. V and J are TRBV5-6 and TRBJ2-3, with 8 nucleotides matching TRBD1. J was trimmed by 2 bases and V by 0 bases; bases with no gene match: 11. The CDR3 extends over 18 amino acids. CDR1 SGHDT and CDR2 YYEEEE come from the germline V gene.

The genes are TRBV29-1 and TRBJ1-1; TRBD1 is a possible D gene (5 bases). This CDR3 spans 13 amino acids. The germline V and J ends were trimmed by 0 bases and 4 bases, with 9 bases remaining between them. Germline assignment: CDR1 SQVTM and CDR2 ANQGSEA. The CDR3 DNA sequence: TGCAGCGTTGAAGATCCGGGGGTCACTGAAGCTTTCTTT. Translated: CSVEDPGVTEAFF. Full variable domain (remainder filled in from reference TRBV29-1 and TRBJ1-1): SAVISQKPSRDICQRGTSLTIQCQVDSQVTMMFWYRQQPGQSLTLIATANQGSEATYESGFVIDKFPISRPNLTFSTLTVSNMSPEDSSIYLCSVEDPGVTEAFFGQGTRLTVV.

The V call is TRBV29-1, the J call TRBJ1-5; possibly TRBD1 for D (5 bases). Germline V gene data show CDR1 as SQVTM and CDR2 as ANQGSEA. The CDR3 extends over 13 amino acids. V dropped 4 bases and J dropped 6 bases, with 13 bases sitting between them. This chain's CDR3 is CSVGEGNFQPQHF. DNA of the CDR3: TGCAGCGTTGGAGAGGGGAATTTTCAGCCCCAGCATTTT.

This clone was observed a few times. The V and J genes are TRBV6-6 and TRBJ1-1; D perhaps matches TRBD1 (5 bases). The CDR3 sequence is 15 residues long. Trimming took 5 bases from V and 1 from J, leaving 14 bases between them. Germline V gene data show CDR1 as MNHNY and CDR2 as SVGAGI (reference sequence). CDR3 in amino acids: CASSPPGPENTEAFF. CDR3 nucleotides: TGTGCCAGCAGTCCTCCGGGGCCAGAGAACACTGAAGCTTTCTTT.

This clone was seen just once. The junction does not match germline at one end; this may be a read error. The CDR3 here is CARSRPRDSKVTGYTF. The CDR3 bases are TGTGCCCGGAGTCGACCCCGGGACAGTAAAGTTACTGGCTACACCTTC. V usage is TRBV30 and J usage is TRBJ1-2; TRBD1 matches at 7 bases. This CDR3 is built from 16 residues. Germline V lookup: CDR1 GTSNPN, CDR2 SVGIG (reference sequence).

This clone appeared a few times. This chain uses TRBV30 with TRBJ2-1; D is uncertain. This CDR3 has 12 amino acids. The V and J ends lost 2 bases and 3 bases respectively, with 5 bases between them. Per the germline V gene, CDR1 is GTSNPN and CDR2 is SVGIG (reference sequence). CDR3 DNA: TGTGCCTGGAGTAAGGGCTACAATGAGCAGTTCTTC. It encodes CAWSKGYNEQFF.

This clone was observed at least ten times. This chain's CDR3 is CASSLRQVLNSPLHF. The CDR3 coding sequence is TGTGCCAGCAGCTTAAGACAGGTTCTTAATTCACCCCTCCACTTT. The chain uses TRBV7-2 and TRBJ1-6, with a weak D call TRBD1 (6 bases). Germline CDR1 and CDR2: SGHTA and FQGNSA. This CDR3 comprises 15 residues. V shed 2 bases and J shed 6 bases, with 11 bases lying between them. Filled out from reference TRBV7-2 and TRBJ1-6, the complete variable domain reads GAGVSQSPSNKVTEKGKDVELRCDPISGHTALYWYRQSLGQGLEFLIYFQGNSAPDKSGLPSDRFSAERTGGSVSTLTIQRTQQEDSAVYLCASSLRQVLNSPLHFGNGTRLTVT.

The rearrangement links TRBV11-2 to TRBJ2-1, with 10 positions matching TRBD2. The CDR3 runs 15 residues. CDR1 SGHAT and CDR2 FQNNGV come from the germline V gene. The V segment lost 5 bases and the J segment 4 bases; nucleotides outside the gene matches: 5. CDR3 in amino acids: CASSLTSGDYNEQFF. The CDR3 DNA is TGTGCCAGCAGCCTAACTAGCGGGGATTACAATGAGCAGTTCTTC.

The gene calls are TRBV15 and TRBJ1-1; D perhaps matches TRBD1 (5 bases). The CDR3 is 15 residues long. The V end was cut by 2 bases, the J end by 2 bases, with 12 bases between. Per germline, CDR1 LNHNV and CDR2 YYDKDF (reference sequence). Written as DNA, the CDR3 is TGTGCCACCAGCAGAAGCGACAGCGGCAACACTGAAGCTTTCTTT. Translation: CATSRSDSGNTEAFF.

The rearrangement links TRBV7-2 to TRBJ2-7; 9 positions agree with TRBD2. J lost 1 base, V lost 6 bases, and 1 base had no gene match. There are 13 residues in the CDR3. The germline gives CDR1 SGHTA, CDR2 FQGNSA. The CDR3 coding sequence is TGTGCCAGCAGGACTAGCGGATCCTACGAGCAGTACTTC. This sequence encodes CASRTSGSYEQYF.

The rearrangement links TRBV11-2 to TRBJ1-5; D is unclear. From germline, CDR1 is SGHAT and CDR2 FQNNGV. Trimming took 2 bases from V and 3 from J, leaving 8 bases between them. The CDR3 spans 14 residues. The CDR3 DNA is TGTGCCAGCAGCTTAACGTCAGTCAATCAGCCCCAGCATTTT. Its translation: CASSLTSVNQPQHF.

This rearrangement joins TRBV25-1 to TRBJ1-2; D might be TRBD1 (6 bases). V shed 1 base and J shed 7 bases, with 13 bases lying between them. CDR1 and CDR2 from the germline V gene are MGHDK and SYGVNS. CDR3 length: 14 amino acids. The DNA of the CDR3 is TGTGCCAGCAGTGAATCCGGAACAGGGACTGGCTACACCTTC. Residues: CASSESGTGTGYTF.

This rearrangement joins TRBV7-3 to TRBJ2-6, with a possible D match to TRBD1 (5 bases). V was cut by 7 bases and J by 0 bases, with 16 bases left in between. This CDR3 region has 17 residues. From germline, CDR1 is SGHTA and CDR2 FQGTGA. The CDR3: CASTGGQGSSGANVLTF. For the CDR3, the DNA is TGTGCCAGCACGGGCGGTCAGGGCAGCTCTGGGGCCAACGTCCTGACTTTC.

Only one count was recorded for this clone. The chain is built from TRBV29-1 and TRBJ1-2; the D gene is possibly TRBD1 (5 bases). Germline V lookup: CDR1 SQVTM, CDR2 ANQGSEA. This CDR3 comprises 13 residues. Trimming removed 3 bases from V and 2 bases from J, with 10 bases in between. Here the CDR3 DNA reads TGCAGCGTTGATAGGCCAGGGAACTATGGCTACACCTTC. Protein product: CSVDRPGNYGYTF. Combining the CDR3 with reference TRBV29-1 and TRBJ1-2 gives the whole variable domain SAVISQKPSRDICQRGTSLTIQCQVDSQVTMMFWYRQQPGQSLTLIATANQGSEATYESGFVIDKFPISRPNLTFSTLTVSNMSPEDSSIYLCSVDRPGNYGYTFGSGTRLTVV.

The sample holds a few counts of this clone. The rearrangement links TRBV29-1 to TRBJ2-5, with a weak D call TRBD2 (7 bases). The CDR3 is made up of 12 amino acids. Between the trimmed V and J ends, which lost 4 bases and 4 bases, there was a span of 10 bases. Germline V gene data show CDR1 as SQVTM and CDR2 as ANQGSEA. This CDR3 is CSVGRGGETQYF. The CDR3 DNA follows: TGCAGCGTTGGTAGGGGGGGAGAGACCCAGTACTTC.

This clone was seen only once. V usage is TRBV29-1 and J usage is TRBJ1-4; no definite D call. V lost 6 bases and J 0 bases, leaving 11 bases between the germline ends. This CDR3 is built from 14 residues. Germline CDR1 reads SQVTM; CDR2 reads ANQGSEA. CDR3 region: CSVGGKATNEKLFF. The CDR3 coding sequence is TGCAGCGTGGGCGGGAAGGCAACTAATGAAAAACTGTTTTTT. The variable domain in full, with the rest retrieved from reference TRBV29-1 and TRBJ1-4, is SAVISQKPSRDICQRGTSLTIQCQVDSQVTMMFWYRQQPGQSLTLIATANQGSEATYESGFVIDKFPISRPNLTFSTLTVSNMSPEDSSIYLCSVGGKATNEKLFFGSGTQLSVL.